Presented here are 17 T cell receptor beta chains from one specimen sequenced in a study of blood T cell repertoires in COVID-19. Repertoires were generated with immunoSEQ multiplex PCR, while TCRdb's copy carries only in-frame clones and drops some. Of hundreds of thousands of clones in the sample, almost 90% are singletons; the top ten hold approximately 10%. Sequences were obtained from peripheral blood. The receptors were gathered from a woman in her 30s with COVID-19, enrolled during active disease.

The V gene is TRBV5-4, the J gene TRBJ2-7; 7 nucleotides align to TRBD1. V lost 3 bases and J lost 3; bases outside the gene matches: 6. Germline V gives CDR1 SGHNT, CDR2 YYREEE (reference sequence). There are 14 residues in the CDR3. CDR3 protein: CASSSRDRSYEQYF. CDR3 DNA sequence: TGTGCCAGCAGCTCCCGGGACAGAAGCTACGAGCAGTACTTC.

The CDR3 DNA reads TGCGCCAGCAGCTCCCCCGGGACAGGGATGGTCGTTGGGAACACTGAAGCTTTCTTT. Its protein product is CASSSPGTGMVVGNTEAFF. The chain combines TRBV5-1 with TRBJ1-1, with 9 bases that match TRBD1. This CDR3 region has 19 residues. Germline loops: CDR1 SGHRS, CDR2 YFSETQ. V was pared by 3 bases and J by 1 base, with 16 bases of the junction left unmatched.

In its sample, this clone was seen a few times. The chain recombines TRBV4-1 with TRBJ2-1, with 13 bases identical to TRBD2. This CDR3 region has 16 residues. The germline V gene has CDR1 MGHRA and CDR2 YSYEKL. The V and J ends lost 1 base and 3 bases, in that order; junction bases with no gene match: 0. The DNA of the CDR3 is TGCGCCAGCAGCCAAGGGACTAGCGGGGGCTACAATGAGCAGTTCTTC. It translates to CASSQGTSGGYNEQFF.

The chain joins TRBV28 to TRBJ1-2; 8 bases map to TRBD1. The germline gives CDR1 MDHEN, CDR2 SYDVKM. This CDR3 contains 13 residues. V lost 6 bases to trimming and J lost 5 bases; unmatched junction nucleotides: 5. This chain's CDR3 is CASRSTGGYGYTF. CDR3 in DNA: TGTGCCAGCAGATCCACAGGGGGTTATGGCTACACCTTC.

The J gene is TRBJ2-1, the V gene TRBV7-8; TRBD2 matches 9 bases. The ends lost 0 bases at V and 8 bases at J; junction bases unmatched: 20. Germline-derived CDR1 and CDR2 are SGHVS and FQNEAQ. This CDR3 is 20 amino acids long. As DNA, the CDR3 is TGTGCCAGCAGCTTAGCTTTACGGGGGCGCCGGCTAGCGGGATACGATGAGCAGTTCTTC. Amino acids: CASSLALRGRRLAGYDEQFF.

CDR3 residues: CASSLAGGQGAGNTIYF. The CDR3 DNA reads TGTGCCAGCAGCTTAGCGGGGGGACAGGGGGCTGGAAACACCATATATTTT. The V call is TRBV7-2, the J call TRBJ1-3, with 11 bases identical to TRBD1. V lost 0 bases, J lost 2 bases, and 3 bases stayed unmatched. CDR3 length: 17 residues. The germline V gene has CDR1 SGHTA and CDR2 FQGNSA.

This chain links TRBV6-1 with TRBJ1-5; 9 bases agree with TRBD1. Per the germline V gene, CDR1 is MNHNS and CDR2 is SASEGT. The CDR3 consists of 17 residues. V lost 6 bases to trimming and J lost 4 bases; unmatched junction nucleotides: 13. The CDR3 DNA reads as TGTGCCAGCAGAGAATCAACCGGGACAGGGTATAATCAGCCCCAGCATTTT. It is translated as CASRESTGTGYNQPQHF.

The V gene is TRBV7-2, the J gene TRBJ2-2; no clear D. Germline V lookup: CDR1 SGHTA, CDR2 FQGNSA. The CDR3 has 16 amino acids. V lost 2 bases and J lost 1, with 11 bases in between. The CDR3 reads CASSLRISVNTGELFF. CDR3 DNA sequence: TGTGCCAGCAGCTTAAGAATTTCAGTGAACACCGGGGAGCTGTTTTTT. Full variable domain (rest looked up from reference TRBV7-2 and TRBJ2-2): GAGVSQSPSNKVTEKGKDVELRCDPISGHTALYWYRQSLGQGLEFLIYFQGNSAPDKSGLPSDRFSAERTGGSVSTLTIQRTQQEDSAVYLCASSLRISVNTGELFFGEGSRLTVL.

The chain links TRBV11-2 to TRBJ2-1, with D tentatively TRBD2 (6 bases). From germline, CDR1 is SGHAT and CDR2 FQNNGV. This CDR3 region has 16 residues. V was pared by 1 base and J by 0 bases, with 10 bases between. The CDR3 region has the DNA TGTGCCAGCAGCTTAGGACTAGTGAGCTCCTACAATGAGCAGTTCTTC. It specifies CASSLGLVSSYNEQFF. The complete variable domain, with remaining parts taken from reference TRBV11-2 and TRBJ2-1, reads EAGVAQSPRYKIIEKRQSVAFWCNPISGHATLYWYQQILGQGPKLLIQFQNNGVVDDSQLPKDRFSAERLKGVDSTLKIQPAKLEDSAVYLCASSLGLVSSYNEQFFGPGTRLTVL.

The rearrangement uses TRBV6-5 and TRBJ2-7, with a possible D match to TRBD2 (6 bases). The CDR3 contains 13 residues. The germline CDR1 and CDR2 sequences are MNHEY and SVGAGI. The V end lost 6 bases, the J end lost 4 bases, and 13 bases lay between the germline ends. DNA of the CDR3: TGTGCCAGCAGCGGGGGAGTGGGGTACGAGCAGTACTTC. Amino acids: CASSGGVGYEQYF.

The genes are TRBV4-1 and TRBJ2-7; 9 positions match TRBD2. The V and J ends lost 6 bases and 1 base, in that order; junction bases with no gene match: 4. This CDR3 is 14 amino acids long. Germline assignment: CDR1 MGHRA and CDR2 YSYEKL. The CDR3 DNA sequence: TGCGCCAGCAGTCCAAGCGGGAGGTCCTACGAGCAGTACTTC. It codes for CASSPSGRSYEQYF.

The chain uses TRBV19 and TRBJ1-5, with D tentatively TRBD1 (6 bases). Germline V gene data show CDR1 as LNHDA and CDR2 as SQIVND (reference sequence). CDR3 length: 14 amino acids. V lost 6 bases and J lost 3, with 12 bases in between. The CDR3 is CASRQQGINQPQHF. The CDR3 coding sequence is TGTGCCAGTAGGCAACAGGGAATCAATCAGCCCCAGCATTTT.

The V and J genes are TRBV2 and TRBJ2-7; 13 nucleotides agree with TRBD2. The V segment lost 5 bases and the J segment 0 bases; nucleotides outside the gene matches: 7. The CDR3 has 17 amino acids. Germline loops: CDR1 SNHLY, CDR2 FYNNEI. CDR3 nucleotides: TGTGCCAGCAGTCTGGGACTAGCGGGACAGATCTCCTACGAGCAGTACTTC. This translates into CASSLGLAGQISYEQYF.

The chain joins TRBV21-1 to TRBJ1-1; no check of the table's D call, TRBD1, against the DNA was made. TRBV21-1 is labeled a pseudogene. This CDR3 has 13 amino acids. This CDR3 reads CASSRGKGTEAFF. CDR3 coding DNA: TGTGCCAGCAGCAGGGGCAAGGGCACTGAAGCTTTCTTT.

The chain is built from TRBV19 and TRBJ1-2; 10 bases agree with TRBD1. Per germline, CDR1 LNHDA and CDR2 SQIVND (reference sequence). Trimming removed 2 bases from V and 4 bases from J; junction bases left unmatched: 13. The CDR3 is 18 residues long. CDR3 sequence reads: CASSIPDRGLPGLYGYTF. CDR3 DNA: TGTGCCAGTAGTATACCAGACAGGGGGCTACCGGGACTCTATGGCTACACCTTC.

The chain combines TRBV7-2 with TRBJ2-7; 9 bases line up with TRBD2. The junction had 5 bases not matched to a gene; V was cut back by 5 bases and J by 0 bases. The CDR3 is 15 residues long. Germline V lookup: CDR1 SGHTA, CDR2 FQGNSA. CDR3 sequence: CASSPSSGASYEQYF. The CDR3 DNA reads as TGTGCCAGCAGCCCGTCTAGCGGGGCCTCCTACGAGCAGTACTTC.

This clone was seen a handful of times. CDR3: CASSAPGQAMRAFF. Written as DNA, the CDR3 is TGTGCCAGTAGTGCACCGGGACAGGCAATGAGGGCTTTCTTT. The chain joins TRBV19 to TRBJ1-1, with TRBD1 matching over 8 bases. Germline lookup yields CDR1 LNHDA and CDR2 SQIVND (reference sequence). This CDR3 spans 14 amino acids. The V segment lost 5 bases and the J segment 11 bases; nucleotides outside the gene matches: 13.